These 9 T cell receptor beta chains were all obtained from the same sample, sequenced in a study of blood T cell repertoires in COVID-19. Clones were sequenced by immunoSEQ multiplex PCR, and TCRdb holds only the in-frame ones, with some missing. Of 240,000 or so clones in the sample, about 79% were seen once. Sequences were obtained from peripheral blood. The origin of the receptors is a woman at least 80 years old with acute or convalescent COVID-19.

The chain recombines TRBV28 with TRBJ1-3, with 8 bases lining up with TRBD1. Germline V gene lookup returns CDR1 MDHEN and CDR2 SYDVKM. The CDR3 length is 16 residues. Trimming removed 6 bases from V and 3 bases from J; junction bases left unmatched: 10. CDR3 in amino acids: CASRLMTGVFGNTIYF. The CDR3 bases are TGTGCCAGCAGATTGATGACAGGGGTATTTGGAAACACCATATATTTT.

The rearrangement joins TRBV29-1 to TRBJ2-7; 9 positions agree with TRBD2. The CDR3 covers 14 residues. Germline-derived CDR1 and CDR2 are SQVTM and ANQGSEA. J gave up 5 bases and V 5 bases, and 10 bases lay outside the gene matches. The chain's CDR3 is CSVIKQRGADEQYF. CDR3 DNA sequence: TGCAGCGTTATAAAGCAGCGGGGGGCTGACGAGCAGTACTTC.

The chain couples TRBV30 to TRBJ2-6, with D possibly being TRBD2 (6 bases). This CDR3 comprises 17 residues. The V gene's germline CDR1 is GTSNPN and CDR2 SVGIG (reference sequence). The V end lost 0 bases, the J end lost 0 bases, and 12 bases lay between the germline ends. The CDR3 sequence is CAWSVNWRASGANVLTF. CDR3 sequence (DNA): TGTGCCTGGAGTGTAAACTGGAGGGCCTCTGGGGCCAACGTCCTGACTTTC.

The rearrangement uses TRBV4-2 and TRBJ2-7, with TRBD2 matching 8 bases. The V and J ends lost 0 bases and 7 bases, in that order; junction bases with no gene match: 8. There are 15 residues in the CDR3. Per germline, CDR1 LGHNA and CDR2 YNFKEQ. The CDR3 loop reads CASSQEAGGPREQYF. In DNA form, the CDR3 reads TGTGCCAGCAGCCAAGAGGCGGGGGGCCCGAGGGAGCAGTACTTC.

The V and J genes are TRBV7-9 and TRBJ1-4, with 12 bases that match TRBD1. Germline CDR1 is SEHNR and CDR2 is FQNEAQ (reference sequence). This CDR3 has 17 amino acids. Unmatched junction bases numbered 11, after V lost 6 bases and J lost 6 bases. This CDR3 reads CASSSGQGALSYEKLFF. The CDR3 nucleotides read TGTGCCAGCAGTTCGGGACAGGGGGCTTTATCTTATGAAAAACTGTTTTTT. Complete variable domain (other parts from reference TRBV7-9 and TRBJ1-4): DTGVSQNPRHKITKRGQNVTFRCDPISEHNRLYWYRQTLGQGPEFLTYFQNEAQLEKSRLLSDRFSAERPKGSFSTLEIQRTEQGDSAMYLCASSSGQGALSYEKLFFGSGTQLSVL.

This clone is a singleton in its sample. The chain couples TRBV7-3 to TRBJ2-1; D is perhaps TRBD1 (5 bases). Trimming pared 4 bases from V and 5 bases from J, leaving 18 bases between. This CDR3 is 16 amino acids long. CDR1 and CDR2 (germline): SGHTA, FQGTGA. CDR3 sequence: CASSSRGGQGHNEQFF. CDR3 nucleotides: TGTGCCAGCAGCTCCAGAGGTGGGCAGGGCCACAATGAGCAGTTCTTC.

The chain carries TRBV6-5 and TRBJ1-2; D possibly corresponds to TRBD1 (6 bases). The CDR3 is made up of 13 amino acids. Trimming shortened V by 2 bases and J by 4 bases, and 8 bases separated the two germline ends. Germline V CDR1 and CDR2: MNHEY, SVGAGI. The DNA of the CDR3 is TGTGCCAGCAGTTACCACAGGGCCTATGGCTACACCTTC. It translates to CASSYHRAYGYTF.

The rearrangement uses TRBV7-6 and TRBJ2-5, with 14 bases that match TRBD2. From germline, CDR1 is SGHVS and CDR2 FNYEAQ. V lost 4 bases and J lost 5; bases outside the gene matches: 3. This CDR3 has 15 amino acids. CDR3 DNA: TGTGCCAGCAGCTGGACTAGCGGGGGGCGGGAGACCCAGTACTTC. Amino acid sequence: CASSWTSGGRETQYF. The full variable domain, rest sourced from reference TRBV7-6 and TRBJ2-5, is GAGVSQSPRYKVTKRGQDVALRCDPISGHVSLYWYRQALGQGPEFLTYFNYEAQQDKSGLPNDRFSAERPEGSISTLTIQRTEQRDSAMYRCASSWTSGGRETQYFGPGTRLLVL.

For the CDR3, the DNA is TGTGCCACCAGTGATCCAGGGACCTACGAGCAGTACTTC. Its translation: CATSDPGTYEQYF. This rearrangement joins TRBV24-1 to TRBJ2-7, with D perhaps TRBD1 (5 bases). Germline V lookup: CDR1 KGHDR, CDR2 SFDVKD. The V end lost 3 bases, the J end lost 2 bases, and 7 bases lay between the germline ends. This CDR3 spans 13 amino acids.